This T cell receptor (beta chain) was sequenced during a study of cytomegalovirus exposure and HLA in healthy donors. Study-wide points: An analysis that came later showed most CMV-associated TCR beta chains appearing HLA-restricted. Earlier findings revealed that most TCR beta V segments proved productive either about 90% or about 30% of the time. Later on, an analysis found that several of the most significant clusters appeared to be linked to common viral pathogens, which included parvovirus B19.

As to this clone: The antigen is not known.

V lost 0 bases and J lost 0, with 15 bases in between. There are 18 residues in the CDR3. Germline assignment: CDR1 SGDLS and CDR2 YYNGEE. PCR employed 60 Vbeta and 13 Jbeta primers. TCRdb keeps only in-frame clones here, not all; method: immunoSEQ multiplex PCR. This sample yields 120,000 to 150,000 clones, of which around 80% are seen a single time; 6.8% belongs to the top ten. The sequencing input was PBMCs. The chain recombines TRBV9 with TRBJ2-2; tentatively, D is TRBD1 (5 bases). This TCR derives from a man aged 40-50 years in good health and CMV-seropositive. The CDR3 DNA follows: TGTGCCAGCAGCGTAGCTCCCACAGGTTACACGAACACCGGGGAGCTGTTTTTT. It specifies CASSVAPTGYTNTGELFF.